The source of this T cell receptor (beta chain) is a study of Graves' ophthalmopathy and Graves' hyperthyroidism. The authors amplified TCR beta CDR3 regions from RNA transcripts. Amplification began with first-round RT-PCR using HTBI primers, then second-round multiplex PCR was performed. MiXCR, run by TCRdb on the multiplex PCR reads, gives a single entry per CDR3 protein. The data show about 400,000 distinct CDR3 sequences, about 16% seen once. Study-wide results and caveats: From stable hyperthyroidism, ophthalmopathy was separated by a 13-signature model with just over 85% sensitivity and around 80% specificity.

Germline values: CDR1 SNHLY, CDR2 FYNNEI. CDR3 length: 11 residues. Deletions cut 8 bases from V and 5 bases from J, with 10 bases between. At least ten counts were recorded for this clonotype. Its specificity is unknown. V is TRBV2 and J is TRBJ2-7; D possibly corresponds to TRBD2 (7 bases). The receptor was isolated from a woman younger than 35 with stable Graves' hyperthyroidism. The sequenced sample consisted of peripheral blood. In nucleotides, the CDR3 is TGTGCCAGCGGGGGGGCCAACGAGCAGTACTTC. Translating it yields CASGGANEQYF.